This T cell receptor beta chain was obtained from a study of response to subunit inactivated influenza vaccine (dated by TCRdb to the late 2010s). Background for the entire study: Deep quantitative T cell receptor repertoire profiling was used in the study to track responses to a trivalent subunit inactivated influenza vaccine. The study at large found these results: It was suggested by the authors that each seasonal influenza vaccination may recruit only a limited number of new T cells.

This clonotype was seen only a few times. The target of this receptor is not known. Base quality data are lacking; no much larger clone is found one base away. Libraries were made using RT-PCR. The sequencer listed for this sample is Illumina HiSeq 2500. The public reads were quality trimmed at Q25 with fastp and then assembled into clones with MiXCR by TCRdb, keeping productive beta chains. CDR3 protein sequences are deduplicated, and each keeps its most common genes and DNA. The sample profile shows 610,000 or so distinct CDR3 sequences; 12% to 15% of them were found once. Of the sample, around 10% falls within the top ten clones. CDR1 and CDR2 were assigned from the germline V gene as MNHEY and SVGEGT. Relative to germline, V is 6 bases shorter and J is 3 bases shorter, with 6 bases between their ends. Including the terminal cysteine and phenylalanine, the CDR3 comprises 12 residues. The sequence is cut down to CDR3 DNA, 36 bases in frame from base 1.

The specimen comprised PBMCs from blood, sampled less than 13 days after vaccination. In this chain, TRBV6-2 or TRBV6-3 is recombined with TRBJ1-3, with no reliable assignment of the D segment. The TCR comes from a man aged 50-60 years who received an inactivated influenza vaccine. Donor details come from another sample of the same person, matched by shared clones. CDR3 reads: CASSRIGNTIYF. The DNA sequence follows: TGTGCCAGCAGCCGAATTGGAAACACCATATATTTT.